The rows below give T cell receptor beta chains drawn from one sample of a study of beta chain features in type 1 diabetes. Assay: immunoSEQ multiplex PCR; the TCRdb copy retains only in-frame clones and omits some. This sample has 140,000 or so clones, with 8.5% to 12% found just once. Sequenced: naive CD4+ T cells from blood. The origin of the receptors is a man younger than 30 in good health. CDR3s include the opening cysteine and the closing phenylalanine or tryptophan. The order of the fields is D gene, J gene, V gene, clone size, CDR3 protein, CDR3 DNA. A D gene is named only where the DNA matches it firmly. Clone size is shown for a subset of rows, as once, few, many or a class of expanded clone.

D gene: TRBD1
J gene: TRBJ1-2
V gene: TRBV7-2
clone size: NA
CDR3 protein: CASSSGQGQGNGYTF
CDR3 DNA: TGTGCCAGCAGCTCAGGCCAGGGACAGGGAAATGGCTACACCTTC

D gene: NA
J gene: TRBJ2-5
V gene: TRBV20-1
clone size: few
CDR3 protein: CSSGTPETQYF
CDR3 DNA: TGCAGTTCCGGGACACCTGAGACCCAGTACTTC

D gene: NA
J gene: TRBJ2-5
V gene: TRBV6-6
clone size: NA
CDR3 protein: CASSFPPPKRVGTQYF
CDR3 DNA: TGTGCCAGCAGTTTCCCCCCCCCTAAACGGGTAGGGACCCAGTACTTC

D gene: NA
J gene: TRBJ2-7
V gene: TRBV4-2
clone size: NA
CDR3 protein: CASSQENPAVVLYEQYF
CDR3 DNA: TGTGCCAGCAGCCAAGAGAATCCGGCGGTTGTCCTTTACGAGCAGTACTTC

D gene: TRBD1
J gene: TRBJ2-7
V gene: TRBV6-5
clone size: NA
CDR3 protein: CASRTGGEQYF
CDR3 DNA: TGTGCCAGCAGGACAGGGGGCGAGCAGTACTTC

D gene: TRBD2
J gene: TRBJ2-5
V gene: TRBV10-3
clone size: NA
CDR3 protein: CAISERRGGPETQYF
CDR3 DNA: TGTGCCATCAGTGAGCGGCGGGGGGGCCCGGAGACCCAGTACTTC

D gene: TRBD1
J gene: TRBJ1-5
V gene: TRBV18
clone size: NA
CDR3 protein: CASSLDRDQPQHF
CDR3 DNA: TGTGCCAGCTCACTCGACAGGGATCAGCCCCAGCATTTT

D gene: NA
J gene: TRBJ2-5
V gene: TRBV18
clone size: NA
CDR3 protein: CASSPSGYQETQYF
CDR3 DNA: TGTGCCAGCTCACCATCGGGATATCAAGAGACCCAGTACTTC

D gene: TRBD1
J gene: TRBJ1-4
V gene: TRBV7-9
clone size: NA
CDR3 protein: CASSHRRDRGRVDEKLFF
CDR3 DNA: TGTGCCAGCAGCCACCGCCGGGACAGGGGGCGCGTAGATGAAAAACTGTTTTTT

D gene: TRBD1
J gene: TRBJ2-2
V gene: TRBV4-3
clone size: few
CDR3 protein: CASSQGQGWYTGELFF
CDR3 DNA: TGCGCCAGCAGCCAGGGACAGGGTTGGTACACCGGGGAGCTGTTTTTT

D gene: TRBD2
J gene: TRBJ2-3
V gene: TRBV7-2
clone size: few
CDR3 protein: CASSFRFSGSTDTQYF
CDR3 DNA: TGTGCCAGCAGCTTTCGGTTTAGCGGGAGCACAGATACGCAGTATTTT

D gene: NA
J gene: TRBJ2-5
V gene: TRBV19
clone size: NA
CDR3 protein: CASSIRAGVGETQYF
CDR3 DNA: TGTGCCAGTAGTATCCGAGCAGGGGTAGGAGAGACCCAGTACTTC

D gene: NA
J gene: TRBJ2-5
V gene: TRBV5-1
clone size: many
CDR3 protein: CASSGGGSGETQYF
CDR3 DNA: TGCGCCAGCAGCGGCGGAGGTTCCGGGGAGACCCAGTACTTC

D gene: TRBD1
J gene: TRBJ2-7
V gene: TRBV7-2
clone size: few
CDR3 protein: CASSARQGPYEQYF
CDR3 DNA: TGTGCCAGCAGCGCGAGACAGGGACCCTACGAGCAGTACTTC

D gene: TRBD2
J gene: TRBJ2-1
V gene: TRBV27
clone size: few
CDR3 protein: CASRRTMGTSGAMEFF
CDR3 DNA: TGTGCCAGCAGACGAACCATGGGGACTAGCGGGGCCATGGAGTTCTTC

D gene: TRBD1
J gene: TRBJ2-7
V gene: TRBV14
clone size: NA
CDR3 protein: CASSQGRDRGSYEQYF
CDR3 DNA: TGTGCCAGCAGCCAAGGGCGAGACAGGGGATCCTACGAGCAGTACTTC

D gene: NA
J gene: TRBJ2-1
V gene: TRBV29-1
clone size: NA
CDR3 protein: CSVDQPIGEQFF
CDR3 DNA: TGCAGCGTTGATCAACCTATTGGTGAGCAGTTCTTC

D gene: TRBD1
J gene: TRBJ2-7
V gene: TRBV29-1
clone size: NA
CDR3 protein: CSGTTGMFDEQYF
CDR3 DNA: TGCAGCGGTACGACAGGGATGTTCGACGAGCAGTACTTC

D gene: TRBD2
J gene: TRBJ2-5
V gene: TRBV9
clone size: few
CDR3 protein: CASSVGGSGGQETQYF
CDR3 DNA: TGTGCCAGCAGCGTAGGGGGTAGCGGGGGGCAAGAGACCCAGTACTTC

D gene: NA
J gene: TRBJ1-5
V gene: TRBV18
clone size: few
CDR3 protein: CASSLTGDSNQPQHF
CDR3 DNA: TGTGCCAGCTCTCTCACAGGCGATAGCAATCAGCCCCAGCATTTT

D gene: TRBD2
J gene: TRBJ2-7
V gene: TRBV7-2
clone size: few
CDR3 protein: CASSVPGLPYEQYF
CDR3 DNA: TGTGCCAGCAGCGTACCGGGACTACCCTACGAGCAGTACTTC

D gene: NA
J gene: TRBJ2-7
V gene: TRBV7-2
clone size: NA
CDR3 protein: CASSPTSASYEQYF
CDR3 DNA: TGTGCCAGCAGCCCCACGAGCGCATCCTACGAGCAGTACTTC

D gene: NA
J gene: TRBJ2-1
V gene: TRBV6-6
clone size: few
CDR3 protein: CASSSRTVSYNEQFF
CDR3 DNA: TGTGCCAGCAGTTCGCGGACAGTCTCCTACAATGAGCAGTTCTTC

D gene: TRBD1
J gene: TRBJ2-3
V gene: TRBV11-2
clone size: NA
CDR3 protein: CASRLRGFQGAYTDTQYF
CDR3 DNA: TGTGCCAGCAGACTTAGGGGCTTCCAGGGGGCCTACACAGATACGCAGTATTTT

D gene: TRBD1
J gene: TRBJ1-3
V gene: TRBV29-1
clone size: few
CDR3 protein: CSVQWDRAGNTIYF
CDR3 DNA: TGCAGCGTCCAGTGGGACAGAGCTGGAAACACCATATATTTT

D gene: NA
J gene: TRBJ2-5
V gene: TRBV5-4
clone size: few
CDR3 protein: CASSPGQKETQYF
CDR3 DNA: TGTGCCAGCAGCCCAGGACAGAAAGAGACCCAGTACTTC